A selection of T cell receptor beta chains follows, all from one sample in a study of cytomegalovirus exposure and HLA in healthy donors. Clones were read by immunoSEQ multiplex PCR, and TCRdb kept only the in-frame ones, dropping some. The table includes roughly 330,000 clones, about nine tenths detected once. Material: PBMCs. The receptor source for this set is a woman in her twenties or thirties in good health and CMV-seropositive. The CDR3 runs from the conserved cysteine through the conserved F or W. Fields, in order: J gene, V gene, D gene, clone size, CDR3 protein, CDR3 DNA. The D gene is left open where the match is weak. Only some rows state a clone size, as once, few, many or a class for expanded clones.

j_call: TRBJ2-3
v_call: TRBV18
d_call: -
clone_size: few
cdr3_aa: CASSPYPEDADTQYF
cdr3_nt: TGTGCCAGCTCACCCTATCCGGAGGATGCAGATACGCAGTATTTT

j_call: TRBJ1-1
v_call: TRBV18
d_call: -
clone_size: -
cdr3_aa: CASSPRDGNTEAFF
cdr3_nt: TGTGCCAGCTCACCCAGGGACGGAAACACTGAAGCTTTCTTT

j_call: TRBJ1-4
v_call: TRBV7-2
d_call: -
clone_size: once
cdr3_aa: CASSPLPEEEKLFF
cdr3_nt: TGTGCCAGCAGCCCCTTACCGGAGGAGGAAAAACTGTTTTTT

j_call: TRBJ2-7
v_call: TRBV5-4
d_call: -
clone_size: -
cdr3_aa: CASSLGGLAPHEQYF
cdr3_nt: TGTGCCAGCAGCCTCGGGGGCCTTGCCCCCCACGAGCAGTACTTC

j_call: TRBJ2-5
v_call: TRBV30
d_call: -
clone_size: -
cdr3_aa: CAWSRGVGEETQYF
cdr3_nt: TGTGCCTGGAGCCGGGGAGTCGGGGAAGAGACCCAGTACTTC

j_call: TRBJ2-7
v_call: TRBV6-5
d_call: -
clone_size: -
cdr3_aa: CASSWDTGSYEQYF
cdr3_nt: TGTGCCAGCAGTTGGGACACTGGATCCTACGAGCAGTACTTC

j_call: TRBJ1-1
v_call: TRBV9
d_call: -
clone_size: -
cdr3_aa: CASSAGGVNTEAFF
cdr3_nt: TGTGCCAGCAGCGCGGGGGGTGTGAACACTGAAGCTTTCTTT

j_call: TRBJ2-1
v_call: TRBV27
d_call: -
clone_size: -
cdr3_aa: CASGPYNEQFF
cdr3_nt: TGTGCCAGCGGACCCTACAATGAGCAGTTCTTC

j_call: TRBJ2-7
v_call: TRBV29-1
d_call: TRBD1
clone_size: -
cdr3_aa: CSSLTGAEEQYF
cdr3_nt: TGCAGTTCTCTGACAGGGGCGGAGGAGCAGTACTTC

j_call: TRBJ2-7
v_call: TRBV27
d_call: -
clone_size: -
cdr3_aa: CASSLGGRTYEQYF
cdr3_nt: TGTGCCAGCAGTTTAGGGGGACGCACCTACGAGCAGTACTTC

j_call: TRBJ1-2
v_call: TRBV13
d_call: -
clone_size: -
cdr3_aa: CASSLGRGGYTF
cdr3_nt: TGTGCCAGCAGCTTAGGCAGGGGTGGCTACACCTTC

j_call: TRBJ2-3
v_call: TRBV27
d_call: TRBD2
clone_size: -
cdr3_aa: CASSSGTSPSTDTQYF
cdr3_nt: TGTGCCAGCAGTTCCGGGACTAGCCCAAGCACAGATACGCAGTATTTT

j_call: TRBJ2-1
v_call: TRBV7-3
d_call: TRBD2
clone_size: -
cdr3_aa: CASSLAGGPSYNEQFF
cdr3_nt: TGTGCCAGCAGCTTAGCGGGAGGGCCCTCCTACAATGAGCAGTTCTTC

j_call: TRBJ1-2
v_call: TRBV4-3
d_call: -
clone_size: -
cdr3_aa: CASSPTVSGNGYTF
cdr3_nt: TGCGCCAGCAGCCCGACCGTATCAGGGAATGGCTACACCTTC

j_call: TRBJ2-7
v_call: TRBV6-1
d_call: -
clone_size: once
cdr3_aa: CASTTGTYEQYF
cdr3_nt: TGTGCCAGCACTACAGGGACCTACGAGCAGTACTTC

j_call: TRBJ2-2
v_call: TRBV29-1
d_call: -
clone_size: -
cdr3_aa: CSVSVPNTGELFF
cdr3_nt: TGCAGCGTTTCCGTTCCGAACACCGGGGAGCTGTTTTTT

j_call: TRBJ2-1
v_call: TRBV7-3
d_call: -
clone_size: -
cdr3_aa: CASSLNGGRYSYNEQFF
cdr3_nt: TGTGCCAGCAGCTTAAATGGGGGACGTTACTCCTACAATGAGCAGTTCTTC

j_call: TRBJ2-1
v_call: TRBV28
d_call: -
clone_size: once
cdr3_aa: CASLLVSPNEQFF
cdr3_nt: TGTGCCAGTCTCCTAGTTTCCCCCAATGAGCAGTTCTTC

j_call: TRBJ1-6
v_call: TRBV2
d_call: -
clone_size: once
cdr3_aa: CASTDRLSRSYNSPLHF
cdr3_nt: TGTGCCAGCACCGACAGGTTATCACGCTCCTATAATTCACCCCTCCACTTT

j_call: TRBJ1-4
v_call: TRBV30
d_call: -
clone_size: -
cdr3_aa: CAWSARTEVNEKLFF
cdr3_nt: TGTGCCTGGAGTGCCCGGACAGAAGTTAATGAAAAACTGTTTTTT

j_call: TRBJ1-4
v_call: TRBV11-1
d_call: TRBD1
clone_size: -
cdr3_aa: CASSSRPTGEREKLFF
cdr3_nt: TGTGCCAGCAGCTCCCGGCCGACAGGGGAGAGGGAAAAACTGTTTTTT

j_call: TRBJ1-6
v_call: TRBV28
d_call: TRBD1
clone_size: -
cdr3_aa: CASSETGNNSPLHF
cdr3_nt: TGTGCCAGCAGTGAGACAGGGAATAATTCACCCCTCCACTTT

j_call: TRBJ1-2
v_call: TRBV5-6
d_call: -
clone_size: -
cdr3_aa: CASSLGATNYGYTF
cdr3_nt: TGTGCCAGCAGCTTGGGGGCCACTAACTATGGCTACACCTTC

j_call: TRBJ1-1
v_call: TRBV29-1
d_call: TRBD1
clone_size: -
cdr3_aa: CSVGGGSRGWTEAFF
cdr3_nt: TGCAGCGTTGGAGGCGGGAGCAGGGGGTGGACTGAAGCTTTCTTT

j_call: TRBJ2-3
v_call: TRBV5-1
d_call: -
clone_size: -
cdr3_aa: CASSFLGDGDTQYF
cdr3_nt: TGCGCCAGCAGCTTCCTGGGAGACGGAGATACGCAGTATTTT

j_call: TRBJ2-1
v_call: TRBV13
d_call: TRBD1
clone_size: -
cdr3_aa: CASSSTGLPPPNEQFF
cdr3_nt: TGTGCCAGCAGCTCGACAGGGCTACCTCCCCCCAATGAGCAGTTCTTC

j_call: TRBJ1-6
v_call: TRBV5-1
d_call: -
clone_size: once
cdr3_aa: CASSQGQGIYNSPLHF
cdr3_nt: TGCGCCAGCAGCCAAGGCCAGGGGATCTATAATTCACCCCTCCACTTT

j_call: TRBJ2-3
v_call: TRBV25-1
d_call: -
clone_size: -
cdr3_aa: CASSGSEADTQYF
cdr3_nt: TGTGCCAGCAGTGGTAGCGAGGCAGATACGCAGTATTTT

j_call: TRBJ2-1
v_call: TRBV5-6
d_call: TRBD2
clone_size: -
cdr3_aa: CASSQTSGANEQFF
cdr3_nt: TGTGCCAGCAGCCAGACTAGCGGGGCCAATGAGCAGTTCTTC

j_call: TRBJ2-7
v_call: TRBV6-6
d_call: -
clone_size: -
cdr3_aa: CASSLYYEQYF
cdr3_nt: TGTGCCAGCAGCTTGTATTACGAGCAGTACTTC

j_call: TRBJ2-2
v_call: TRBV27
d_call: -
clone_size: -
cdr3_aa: CASSLTGGELFF
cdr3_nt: TGTGCCAGCAGTTTAACGGGCGGGGAGCTGTTTTTT

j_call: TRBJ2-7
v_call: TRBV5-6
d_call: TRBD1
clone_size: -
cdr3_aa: CASRQGFGSYEQYF
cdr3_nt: TGTGCCAGCAGACAGGGGTTTGGCTCCTACGAGCAGTACTTC

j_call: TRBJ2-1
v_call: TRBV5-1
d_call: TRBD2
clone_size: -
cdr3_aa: CASRERGEDEQFF
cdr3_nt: TGCGCCAGCAGGGAGCGGGGAGAGGATGAGCAGTTCTTC

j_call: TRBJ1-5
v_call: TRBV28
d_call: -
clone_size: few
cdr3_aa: CASSLRMGNQPQHF
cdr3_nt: TGTGCCAGCAGCCTTCGGATGGGCAATCAGCCCCAGCATTTT

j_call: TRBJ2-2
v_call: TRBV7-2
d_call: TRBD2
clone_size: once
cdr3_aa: CASSQRWLAGGQYTGELFF
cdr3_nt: TGTGCCAGCAGCCAAAGATGGCTAGCGGGGGGGCAATACACCGGGGAGCTGTTTTTT

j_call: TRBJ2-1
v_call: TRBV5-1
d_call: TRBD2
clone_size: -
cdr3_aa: CASSLVPSGGIAYNEQFF
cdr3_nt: TGCGCCAGCAGCTTGGTTCCTAGCGGGGGAATCGCGTACAATGAGCAGTTCTTC

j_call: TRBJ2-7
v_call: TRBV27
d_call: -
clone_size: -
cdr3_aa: CASSWDLMTSYEQYF
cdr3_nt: TGTGCCAGCAGTTGGGACTTGATGACTTCCTACGAGCAGTACTTC

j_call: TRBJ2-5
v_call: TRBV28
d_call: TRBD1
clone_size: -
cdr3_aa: CASSSSKGQGRETQYF
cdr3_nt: TGTGCCAGCAGTTCATCAAAAGGACAGGGTAGAGAGACCCAGTACTTC

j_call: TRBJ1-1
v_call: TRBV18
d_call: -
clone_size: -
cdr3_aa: CASSPAIYANTEAFF
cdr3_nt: TGTGCCAGCTCACCAGCAATCTACGCGAACACTGAAGCTTTCTTT

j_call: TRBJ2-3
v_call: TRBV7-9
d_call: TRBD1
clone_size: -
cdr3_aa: CASSLGQHITDTQYF
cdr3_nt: TGTGCCAGCAGCTTGGGACAGCACATTACAGATACGCAGTATTTT

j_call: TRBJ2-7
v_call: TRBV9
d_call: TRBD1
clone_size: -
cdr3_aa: CASSLGQGYEQYF
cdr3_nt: TGTGCCAGCAGCCTGGGACAGGGCTACGAGCAGTACTTC

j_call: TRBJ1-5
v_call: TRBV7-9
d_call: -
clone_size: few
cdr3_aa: CASKPEGNQPQHF
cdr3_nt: TGTGCCAGCAAGCCGGAGGGCAATCAGCCCCAGCATTTT

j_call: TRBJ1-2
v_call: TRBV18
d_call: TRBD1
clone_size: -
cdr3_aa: CASSKDRDTYGYTF
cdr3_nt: TGTGCCAGCTCAAAGGACAGGGACACCTATGGCTACACCTTC